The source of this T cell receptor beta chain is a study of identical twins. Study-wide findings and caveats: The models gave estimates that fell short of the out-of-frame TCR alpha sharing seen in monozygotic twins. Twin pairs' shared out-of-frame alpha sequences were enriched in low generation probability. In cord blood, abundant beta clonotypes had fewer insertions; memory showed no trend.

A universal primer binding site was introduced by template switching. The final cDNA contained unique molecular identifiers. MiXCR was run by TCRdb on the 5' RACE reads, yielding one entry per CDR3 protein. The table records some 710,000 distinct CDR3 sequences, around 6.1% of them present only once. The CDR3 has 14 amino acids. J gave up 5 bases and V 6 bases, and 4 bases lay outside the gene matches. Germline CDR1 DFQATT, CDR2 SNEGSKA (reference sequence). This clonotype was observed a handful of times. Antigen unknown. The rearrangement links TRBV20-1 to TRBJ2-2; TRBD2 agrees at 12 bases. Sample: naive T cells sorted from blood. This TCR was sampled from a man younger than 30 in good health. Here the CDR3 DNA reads TGCAGTGCCCAACTAGCGGGAGGAACCGGGGAGCTGTTTTTT. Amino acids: CSAQLAGGTGELFF.